These T cell receptor beta chains were read from a single sample in a study of vaccination and CD4 T cells after COVID-19. Antigens of these TCRs are unknown. A single record per CDR3 protein comes from TCRdb applying MiXCR to the PCR reads. The sample has roughly 8,100 distinct CDR3 sequences, under 60% seen once. The material sequenced was CD4+ T cells from blood, cultured in vitro. The source is a human donor in good health. Both conserved end residues are trimmed from each CDR3. Fields, in order: J gene, CDR3 length, V gene, CDR3 protein.

j_call: TRBJ2-7; cdr3_length: 13; v_call: TRBV15; cdr3_aa: ATSRPGTEAFGQY
j_call: TRBJ1-1; cdr3_length: 11; v_call: TRBV7-8; cdr3_aa: ASSSRTVNEAF
j_call: TRBJ1-5; cdr3_length: 14; v_call: TRBV19; cdr3_aa: ASRLDRGLGDQPQH
j_call: TRBJ2-7; cdr3_length: 9; v_call: TRBV10-2; cdr3_aa: ASRGTYEQY
j_call: TRBJ2-4; cdr3_length: 12; v_call: TRBV6-1; cdr3_aa: ASSPGLVGNIQY
j_call: TRBJ2-7; cdr3_length: 12; v_call: TRBV6-1; cdr3_aa: ASSEWGDSYEQY
j_call: TRBJ2-5; cdr3_length: 12; v_call: TRBV10-3; cdr3_aa: AISDPAIQETQY
j_call: TRBJ2-3; cdr3_length: 8; v_call: TRBV20-1; cdr3_aa: SANSDTQY
j_call: TRBJ2-7; cdr3_length: 12; v_call: TRBV2; cdr3_aa: ASRRGTNDYEQY
j_call: TRBJ2-1; cdr3_length: 13; v_call: TRBV20-1; cdr3_aa: SARDGRLAHYGQF
j_call: TRBJ1-2; cdr3_length: 12; v_call: TRBV6-5; cdr3_aa: ASSYDLRTGGYT
j_call: TRBJ1-1; cdr3_length: 15; v_call: TRBV6-2/TRBV6-3; cdr3_aa: ASRNQQGRVGNTEAF
j_call: TRBJ1-5; cdr3_length: 13; v_call: TRBV20-1; cdr3_aa: SATSRTGGFQPQH
j_call: TRBJ2-3; cdr3_length: 13; v_call: TRBV20-1; cdr3_aa: SATTRPPSTDTQY
j_call: TRBJ2-1; cdr3_length: 12; v_call: TRBV11-2; cdr3_aa: ASSVGLGESEQF
j_call: TRBJ2-1; cdr3_length: 12; v_call: TRBV20-1; cdr3_aa: SARTGGSDNGQF
j_call: TRBJ2-2; cdr3_length: 15; v_call: TRBV9; cdr3_aa: ASSVALTSINTGELF
j_call: TRBJ1-6; cdr3_length: 14; v_call: TRBV6-5; cdr3_aa: ASSYSTGLPNSPLH
j_call: TRBJ1-6; cdr3_length: 14; v_call: TRBV7-2; cdr3_aa: ASSLAGGAWNSPLH
j_call: TRBJ1-3; cdr3_length: 6; v_call: TRBV10-3; cdr3_aa: PRNTIY
j_call: TRBJ1-2; cdr3_length: 9; v_call: TRBV20-1; cdr3_aa: SADRNYGYT
j_call: TRBJ1-1; cdr3_length: 16; v_call: TRBV7-8; cdr3_aa: ASSLAGSGVFPNTEAF
j_call: TRBJ1-3; cdr3_length: 13; v_call: TRBV19; cdr3_aa: ASSTTGDGGNTIY
j_call: TRBJ2-1; cdr3_length: 16; v_call: TRBV6-5; cdr3_aa: ASSYSVLAGVLRNEQF
j_call: TRBJ1-1; cdr3_length: 10; v_call: TRBV7-9; cdr3_aa: ASSFLNGEAF
j_call: TRBJ1-1; cdr3_length: 12; v_call: TRBV27; cdr3_aa: ASRQGNRDTEAF
j_call: TRBJ2-1; cdr3_length: 10; v_call: TRBV24-1; cdr3_aa: ATSEGVNEQF
j_call: TRBJ2-3; cdr3_length: 14; v_call: TRBV19; cdr3_aa: ASNRETGAGTDTQY